This entry features one TCR delta chain sequence. The antigen is unknown. Alphabeta T cells were depleted, then CD3+ Vdelta1+ Vdelta2- thymocytes were FACS-sorted. Vdelta1+ thymocyte sorts reached between roughly 98% and 99.6% purity. The entry originates in a study of Vδ1+ human thymocytes. General study points: Highly polyclonal TRG and TRD repertoires with Gaussian CDR3 length distributions appeared in thymus. Unlike peripheral blood Vdelta1+ controls, thymic delta-chain sequences included about 20% Vdelta2 and few Vdelta3. Bulk data may be misread because of unexpected Vdelta2 sequences.

The CDR3 consists of 15 residues. V was shortened by 2 bases and J by 0 bases, with 10 bases between the two germline ends. Germline CDR1 TSWWSYY, CDR2 QGS. RNA was extracted from the cells and then reverse transcribed. The CDR3 regions were amplified by multiplex PCR from V-gene primers to a constant-region primer. TCRdb redid clone calling on the multiplex PCR reads using CATT. The sample records approximately 58,000 delta-chain clones, over 12% being singletons. The material sequenced was Vdelta1+ gamma-delta thymocytes from the thymus. Noted subset: FACS-sorted CD3+ TCRalphabeta- TCRVdelta1+ TCRVdelta2- thymocytes. This TCR was sampled from a girl in the first two years of life who had congenital heart surgery. This chain connects TRDV1 to TRDJ1; no clear D. CDR3 coding DNA: TGTGCTCTTGGGGAAATCCTCAGTTACACCGATAAACTCATCTTT. As protein: CALGEILSYTDKLIF.